This T cell receptor beta chain was captured by sequencing in a study of T cell responses to AZD1222 COVID-19 vaccine. Repertoires were generated with immunoSEQ multiplex PCR, while TCRdb's copy carries only in-frame clones and drops some. The sample lists more than 100,000 clones, approximately 86% occurring once. Study results and caveats: Reports say nearly half of spike-specific TCRs go after unmutated variant regions.

With respect to this clone: As yet, its antigen is unknown.

V dropped 5 bases and J dropped 5 bases, with 16 bases sitting between them. The germline V gene encodes CDR1 SGHTA and CDR2 FQGNSA. The CDR3 sequence is 15 residues long. The chain is built from TRBV7-2 and TRBJ2-1, with D possibly being TRBD2 (6 bases). The sample here was peripheral blood, taken on day 0 of AZD1222 vaccination. The sequence was collected from an adult in good health. The DNA of the CDR3 is TGTGCCAGCAGCCCCTCGAGCGGGTTCGACAATGAGCAGTTCTTC. It yields the protein CASSPSSGFDNEQFF.